The 3 T cell receptor beta chains in this list originate from one sample, sequenced in a study of blood T cell repertoires in COVID-19. The data were produced by immunoSEQ multiplex PCR, yet TCRdb's version contains in-frame clones alone and is incomplete. The sample lists 150,000 to 200,000 clones; roughly four fifths were seen once. Sample: peripheral blood. The receptors come from an older woman with COVID-19, enrolled during active disease.

The J gene is TRBJ2-3, the V gene TRBV9, with 10 bases lining up with TRBD2. The CDR3 consists of 15 residues. Trimming removed 4 bases from V and 2 bases from J; junction bases left unmatched: 4. Germline assignment: CDR1 SGDLS and CDR2 YYNGEE. For the CDR3, the DNA is TGTGCCAGCAGCCTTAGCGGGGGGCACACAGATACGCAGTATTTT. Encoded protein: CASSLSGGHTDTQYF. Together with reference TRBV9 and TRBJ2-3, the CDR3 gives the full variable domain: DSGVTQTPKHLITATGQRVTLRCSPRSGDLSVYWYQQSLDQGLQFLIQYYNGEERAKGNILERFSAQQFPDLHSELNLSSLELGDSALYFCASSLSGGHTDTQYFGPGTRLTVL.

This chain's CDR3 is CASSLAGAFVSQYF. DNA for the CDR3: TGTGCCAGCAGCCTAGCGGGAGCCTTCGTTTCGCAGTATTTT. The rearrangement uses TRBV14 and TRBJ2-3, with TRBD2 identical over 9 bases. After removal of 4 bases from V and 10 bases from J, the junction contained 9 bases not matched to a gene. CDR3 size: 14 residues. Germline V gene lookup returns CDR1 SGHDN and CDR2 FVKESK.

This clone is classed as medium-sized. The chain carries TRBV5-5 and TRBJ1-5; D gene ambiguous. The CDR3 has 12 residues. Germline CDR1 and CDR2: SGHKS and YYEKEE (reference sequence). Trimming removed 4 bases from V and 4 bases from J, with 6 bases in between. The CDR3 DNA reads TGTGCCAGCAGCCATCAGAATCAGCCCCAGCATTTT. It codes for CASSHQNQPQHF.